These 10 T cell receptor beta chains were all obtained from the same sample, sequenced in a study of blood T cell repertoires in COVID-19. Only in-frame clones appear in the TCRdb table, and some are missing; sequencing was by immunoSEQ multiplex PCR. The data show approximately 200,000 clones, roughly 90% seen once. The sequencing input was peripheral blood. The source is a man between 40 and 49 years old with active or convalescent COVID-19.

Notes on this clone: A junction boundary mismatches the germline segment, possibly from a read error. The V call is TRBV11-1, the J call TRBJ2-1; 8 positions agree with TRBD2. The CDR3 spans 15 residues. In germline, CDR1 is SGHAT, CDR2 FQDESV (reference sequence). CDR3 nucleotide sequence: TGTGCCAGCAGGTTAGCGGGGCTGCCCTACAATGAGCAGTTCTTC. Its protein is CASRLAGLPYNEQFF.

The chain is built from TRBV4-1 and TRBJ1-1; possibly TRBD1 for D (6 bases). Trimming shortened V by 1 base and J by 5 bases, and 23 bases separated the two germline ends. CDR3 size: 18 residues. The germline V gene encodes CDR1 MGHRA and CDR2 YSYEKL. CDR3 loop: CASSQAGSGARVYTEAFF. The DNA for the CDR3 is TGCGCCAGCAGCCAAGCGGGGTCAGGGGCGCGGGTTTATACTGAAGCTTTCTTT.

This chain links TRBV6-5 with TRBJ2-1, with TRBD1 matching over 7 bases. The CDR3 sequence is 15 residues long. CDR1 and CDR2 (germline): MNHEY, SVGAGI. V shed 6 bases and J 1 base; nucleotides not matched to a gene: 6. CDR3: CASRTGLLSYNEQFF. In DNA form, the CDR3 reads TGTGCCAGCAGGACAGGGCTTCTTTCCTACAATGAGCAGTTCTTC.

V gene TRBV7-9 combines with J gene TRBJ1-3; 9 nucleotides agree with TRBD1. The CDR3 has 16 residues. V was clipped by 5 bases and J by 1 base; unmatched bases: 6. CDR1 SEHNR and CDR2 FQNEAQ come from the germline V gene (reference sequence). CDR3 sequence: CASSNTGGWSGNTIYF. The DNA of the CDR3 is TGTGCCAGCAGCAATACAGGGGGCTGGTCTGGAAACACCATATATTTT.

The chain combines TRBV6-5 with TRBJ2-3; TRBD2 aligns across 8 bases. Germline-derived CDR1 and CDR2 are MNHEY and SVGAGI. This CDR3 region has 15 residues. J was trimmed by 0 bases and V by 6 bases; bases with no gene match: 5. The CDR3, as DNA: TGTGCCAGCAGCCCGCGGGGGGATAGCACAGATACGCAGTATTTT. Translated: CASSPRGDSTDTQYF.

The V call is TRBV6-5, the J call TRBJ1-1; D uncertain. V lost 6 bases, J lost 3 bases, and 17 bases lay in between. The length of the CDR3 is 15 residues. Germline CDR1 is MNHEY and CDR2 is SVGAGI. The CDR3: CASSPVPSFDTEAFF. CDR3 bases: TGTGCCAGCAGCCCGGTGCCGTCCTTCGACACTGAAGCTTTCTTT.

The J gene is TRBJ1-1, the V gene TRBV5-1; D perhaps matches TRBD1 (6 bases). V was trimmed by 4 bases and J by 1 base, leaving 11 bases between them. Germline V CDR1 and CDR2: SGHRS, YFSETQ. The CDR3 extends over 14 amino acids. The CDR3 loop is CASSPWTANTEAFF. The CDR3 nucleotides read TGCGCCAGCAGCCCGTGGACAGCGAACACTGAAGCTTTCTTT.

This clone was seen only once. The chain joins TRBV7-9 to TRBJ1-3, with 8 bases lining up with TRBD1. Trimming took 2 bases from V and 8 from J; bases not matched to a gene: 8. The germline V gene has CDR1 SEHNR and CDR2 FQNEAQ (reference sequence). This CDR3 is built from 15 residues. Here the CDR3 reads CASSLTRGQGDTIYF. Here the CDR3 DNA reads TGTGCCAGCAGCTTAACGAGAGGACAGGGAGACACCATATATTTT.

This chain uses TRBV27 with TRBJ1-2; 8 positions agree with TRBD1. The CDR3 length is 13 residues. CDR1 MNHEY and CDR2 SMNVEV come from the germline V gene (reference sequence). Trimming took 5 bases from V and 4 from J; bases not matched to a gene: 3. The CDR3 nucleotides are TGTGCCAGCAGTCCGGGGACAGGCTATGGCTACACCTTC. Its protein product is CASSPGTGYGYTF.

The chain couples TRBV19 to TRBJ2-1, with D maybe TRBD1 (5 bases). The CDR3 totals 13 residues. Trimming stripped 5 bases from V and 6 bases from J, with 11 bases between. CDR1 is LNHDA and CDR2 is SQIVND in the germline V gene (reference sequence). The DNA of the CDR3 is TGTGCCAGTAGTCCAGGGTTGAGCAATGAGCAGTTCTTC. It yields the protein CASSPGLSNEQFF. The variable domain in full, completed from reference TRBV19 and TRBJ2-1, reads DGGITQSPKYLFRKEGQNVTLSCEQNLNHDAMYWYRQDPGQGLRLIYYSQIVNDFQKGDIAEGYSVSREKKESFPLTVTSAQKNPTAFYLCASSPGLSNEQFFGPGTRLTVL.